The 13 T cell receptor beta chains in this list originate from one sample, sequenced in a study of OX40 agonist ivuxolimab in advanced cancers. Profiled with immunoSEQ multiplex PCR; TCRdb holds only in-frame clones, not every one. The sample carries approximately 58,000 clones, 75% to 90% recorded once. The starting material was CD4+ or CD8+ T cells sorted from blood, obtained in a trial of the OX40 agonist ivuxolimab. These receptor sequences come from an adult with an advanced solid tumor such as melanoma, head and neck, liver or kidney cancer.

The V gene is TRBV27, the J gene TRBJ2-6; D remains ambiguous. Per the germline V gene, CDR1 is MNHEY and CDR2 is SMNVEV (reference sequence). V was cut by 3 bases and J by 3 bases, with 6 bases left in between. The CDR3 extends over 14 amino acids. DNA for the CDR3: TGTGCCAGCAGTTTTCAGCGTGGGGCCAACGTCCTGACTTTC. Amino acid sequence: CASSFQRGANVLTF.

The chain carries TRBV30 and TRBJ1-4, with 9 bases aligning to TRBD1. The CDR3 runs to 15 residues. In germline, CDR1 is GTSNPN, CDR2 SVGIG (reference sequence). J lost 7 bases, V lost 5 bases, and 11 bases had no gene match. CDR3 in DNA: TGTGCCTGGGGTACCGCCGGGACAGGGAGTGAAAAACTGTTTTTT. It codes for CAWGTAGTGSEKLFF.

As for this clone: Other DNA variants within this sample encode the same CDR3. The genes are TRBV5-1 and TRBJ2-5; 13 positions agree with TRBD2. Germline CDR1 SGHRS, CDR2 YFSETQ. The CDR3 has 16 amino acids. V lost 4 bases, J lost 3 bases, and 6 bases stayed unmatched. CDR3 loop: CASSPTSGREEETQYF. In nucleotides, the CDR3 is TGCGCCAGCAGCCCAACTAGCGGGAGGGAAGAAGAGACCCAGTACTTC.

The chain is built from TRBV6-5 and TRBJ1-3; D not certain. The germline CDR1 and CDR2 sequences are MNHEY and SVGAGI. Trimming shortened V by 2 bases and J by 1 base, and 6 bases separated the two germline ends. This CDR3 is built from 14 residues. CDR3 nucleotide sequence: TGTGCCAGCAGTTACGGAGATTCTGGAAACACCATATATTTT. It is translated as CASSYGDSGNTIYF.

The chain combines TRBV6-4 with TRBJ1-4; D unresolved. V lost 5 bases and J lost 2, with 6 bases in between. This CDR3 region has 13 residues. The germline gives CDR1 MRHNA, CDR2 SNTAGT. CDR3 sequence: CASSRSTNEKLFF. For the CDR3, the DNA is TGTGCCAGCAGTAGGAGCACTAATGAAAAACTGTTTTTT.

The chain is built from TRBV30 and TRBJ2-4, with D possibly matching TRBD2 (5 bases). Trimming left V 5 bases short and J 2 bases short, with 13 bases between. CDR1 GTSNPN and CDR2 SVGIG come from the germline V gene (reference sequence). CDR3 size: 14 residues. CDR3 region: CAWEPRETKNIQYF. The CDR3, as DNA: TGTGCCTGGGAGCCTAGGGAGACCAAAAACATTCAGTACTTC.

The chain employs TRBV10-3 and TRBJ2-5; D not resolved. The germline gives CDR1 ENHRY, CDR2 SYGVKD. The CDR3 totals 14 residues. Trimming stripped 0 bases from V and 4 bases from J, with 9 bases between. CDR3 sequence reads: CAISESGSLETQYF. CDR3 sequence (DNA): TGTGCCATCAGTGAGTCGGGTAGCTTAGAGACCCAGTACTTC.

CDR3 sequence: CASSYSRDNQPQHF. The CDR3 DNA reads TGTGCCAGCAGTTACTCCAGGGACAATCAGCCCCAGCATTTT. The rearrangement uses TRBV6-9 and TRBJ1-5; D possibly corresponds to TRBD1 (5 bases). CDR1 MNHGY and CDR2 SVAAGI come from the germline V gene. V was pared by 3 bases and J by 3 bases, with 9 bases between. The CDR3 consists of 14 residues.

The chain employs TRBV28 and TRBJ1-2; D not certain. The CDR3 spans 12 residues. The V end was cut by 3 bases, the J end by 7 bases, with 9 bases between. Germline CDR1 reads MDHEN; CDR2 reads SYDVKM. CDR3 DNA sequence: TGTGCCAGCAGTTTGGGTGACCGTGGCTACACCTTC. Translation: CASSLGDRGYTF.

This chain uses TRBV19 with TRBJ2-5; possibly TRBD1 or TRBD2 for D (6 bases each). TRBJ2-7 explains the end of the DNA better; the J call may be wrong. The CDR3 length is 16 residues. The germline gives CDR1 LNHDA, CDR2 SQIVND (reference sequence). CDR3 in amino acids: CASSVGSPTGRYEQYF. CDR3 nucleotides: TGTGCCAGTAGTGTGGGTTCGCCCACAGGGAGGTACGAGCAGTACTTC.

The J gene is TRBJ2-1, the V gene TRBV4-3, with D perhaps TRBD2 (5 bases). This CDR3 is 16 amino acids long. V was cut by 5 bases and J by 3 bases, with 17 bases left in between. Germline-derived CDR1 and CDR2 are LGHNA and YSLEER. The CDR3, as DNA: TGCGCCAGCAGCAGGCTAGCAGATCGTTACTACAATGAGCAGTTCTTC. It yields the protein CASSRLADRYYNEQFF.

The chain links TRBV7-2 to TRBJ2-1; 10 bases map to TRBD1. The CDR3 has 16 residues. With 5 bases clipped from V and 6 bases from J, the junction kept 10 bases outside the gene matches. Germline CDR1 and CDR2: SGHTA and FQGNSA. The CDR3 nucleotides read TGTGCCAGCAGCAAGAACGGACAGGGGGTAACCAATGAGCAGTTCTTC. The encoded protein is CASSKNGQGVTNEQFF.

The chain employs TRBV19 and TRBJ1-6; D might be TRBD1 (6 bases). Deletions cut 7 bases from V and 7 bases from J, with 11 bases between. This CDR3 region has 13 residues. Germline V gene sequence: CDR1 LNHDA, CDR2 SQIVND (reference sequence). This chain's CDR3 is CASNKQGNSPLHF. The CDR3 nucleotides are TGTGCCAGTAATAAACAGGGAAATTCACCCCTCCACTTT.